This record concerns one T cell receptor beta chain sequence. The antigen remains unidentified. This sample was included in a study of T cell responses to AZD1222 COVID-19 vaccine. The wider study: Some second doses came at about 4 weeks and others at about 12 weeks; these were pooled. Study-level results: Increases in Spike-specific TCR breadth and depth were seen after two AZD1222 doses. Sampling captured repertoires only after the peak T cell response. Donors were largely white British and mainly female; clonal diversity was possibly underestimated.

Germline V gene sequence: CDR1 MNHEY, CDR2 SMNVEV (reference sequence). This CDR3 contains 14 residues. Trimming took 6 bases from V and 6 from J; bases not matched to a gene: 9. Some clones are missing from TCRdb's copy, which holds only in-frame ones; the method was immunoSEQ multiplex PCR. The profile shows some 120,000 clones, approximately 85% of them singletons. The clonotype was recovered from an adult in good health. The specimen comprised peripheral blood, sampled on day 0 of AZD1222 vaccination. This chain links TRBV27 with TRBJ1-2; 8 bases fit TRBD1. CDR3 protein: CASRPTSGGHGYTF. CDR3 bases: TGTGCCAGCAGGCCGACCTCAGGGGGCCATGGCTACACCTTC.